Listed here are 18 T cell receptor beta chains from one sample, sequenced in a study of shared clonotypes between healthy human individuals. Generated by immunoSEQ multiplex PCR, the TCRdb table keeps only in-frame clones and is missing some. The repertoire holds some 470,000 clones, with about 82% as singletons. Specimen: PBMCs. The receptors were sampled from a woman between 35 and 50 years old in good health. Some clones in this sample may be carry-over from other donors' samples.

The chain combines TRBV27 with TRBJ1-2; D is unresolved. The length of the CDR3 is 15 residues. Germline V gene sequence: CDR1 MNHEY, CDR2 SMNVEV (reference sequence). V was pared by 3 bases and J by 8 bases, with 19 bases between. In DNA form, the CDR3 reads TGTGCCAGCAGTTTGAGGCAGCCAGCCTTTGGGGGCTACACCTTC. Amino acids: CASSLRQPAFGGYTF.

Notes on this clone: Given a much more abundant clone one base away, this may be a read error. The chain is built from TRBV30 and TRBJ1-1; D is ambiguous. Germline lookup yields CDR1 GTSNPN and CDR2 SVGIG (reference sequence). V lost 0 bases and J lost 9, with 8 bases in between. This CDR3 has 11 amino acids. The DNA for the CDR3 is TGTGCCTGGAGTGTACGGGTCAAAGCTTTCTTT. This translates into CAWSVRVKAFF. Full variable domain (rest looked up from reference TRBV30 and TRBJ1-1): SQTIHQWPATLVQPVGSPLSLECTVEGTSNPNLYWYRQAAGRGLQLLFYSVGIGQISSEVPQNLSASRPQDRQFILSSKKLLLSDSGFYLCAWSVRVKAFFGQGTRLTVV.

This chain connects TRBV4-2 to TRBJ2-3; D tentatively reads TRBD1 or TRBD2 (5 bases each). CDR1 LGHNA and CDR2 YNFKEQ come from the germline V gene. The V end was cut by 1 base, the J end by 5 bases, with 19 bases between. The CDR3 is 17 amino acids. CDR3 amino acids: CASSQGGATKGGDTQYF. CDR3 nucleotide sequence: TGTGCCAGCAGCCAAGGAGGGGCGACTAAGGGTGGAGATACGCAGTATTTT.

The chain recombines TRBV4-2 with TRBJ2-6, with D uncertain. CDR3 length: 16 amino acids. Per germline, CDR1 LGHNA and CDR2 YNFKEQ. V shed 0 bases and J shed 2 bases, with 8 bases lying between them. CDR3 sequence: CASSQEPGAGANVLTF. The CDR3 nucleotides read TGTGCCAGCAGCCAAGAACCTGGAGCTGGGGCCAACGTCCTGACTTTC.

This rearrangement joins TRBV10-3 to TRBJ2-2; D may be TRBD1 or TRBD2 (5 bases each). The V and J ends lost 6 bases and 5 bases respectively, with 13 bases between them. Germline V lookup: CDR1 ENHRY, CDR2 SYGVKD. The CDR3 covers 14 residues. CDR3 coding DNA: TGTGCCATCAGGGGAGACAGAGAAACCGGGGAGCTGTTTTTT. The encoded protein is CAIRGDRETGELFF.

This clone was observed once. The V call is TRBV11-3, the J call TRBJ2-2; unclear D gene. CDR1 is SGHNT, CDR2 YENEEA, per germline. Trimming pared 6 bases from V and 0 bases from J, leaving 11 bases between. This CDR3 has 15 amino acids. The CDR3 loop is CASSIRAANTGELFF. The CDR3 DNA sequence: TGTGCCAGCAGTATCCGGGCGGCGAACACCGGGGAGCTGTTTTTT.

This chain joins TRBV20-1 and TRBJ2-5; D unclear. The CDR3 is made up of 10 amino acids. Germline loops: CDR1 DFQATT, CDR2 SNEGSKA (reference sequence). V lost 7 bases and J lost 4, with 7 bases in between. The CDR3 loop reads CSGGIETQYF. Written as DNA, the CDR3 is TGCAGTGGGGGAATAGAGACCCAGTACTTC.

The V and J genes are TRBV19 and TRBJ2-1, with 8 bases identical to TRBD2. Germline V gene data show CDR1 as LNHDA and CDR2 as SQIVND (reference sequence). V lost 4 bases to trimming and J lost 6 bases; unmatched junction nucleotides: 14. The CDR3 length is 17 residues. CDR3 region: CASSNLAGLPRPNEQFF. The CDR3 nucleotides read TGTGCCAGTAGTAACCTAGCGGGCCTCCCCCGGCCCAATGAGCAGTTCTTC.

This clone appeared a few times. J is TRBJ2-7 and V is TRBV1. TRBV1 is a listed pseudogene. There are 14 residues in the CDR3. DNA for the CDR3: TGCACCAGCAGCTTCGGCTATAGCTCCTACGAGCAGTACTTC. Its translation is CTSSFGYSSYEQYF.

This chain uses TRBV6-5 with TRBJ2-7, with TRBD1 identical over 9 bases. Germline assignment: CDR1 MNHEY and CDR2 SVGAGI. Trimming took 6 bases from V and 5 from J; bases not matched to a gene: 11. The CDR3 runs 15 residues. CDR3 DNA sequence: TGTGCCAGCAGCCGCGCACCGGGACAGGGTAACGAGCAGTACTTC. This sequence encodes CASSRAPGQGNEQYF.

This chain's CDR3 is CASSIGGLSTGELFF. The CDR3 DNA sequence: TGTGCCAGTAGTATAGGAGGACTAAGCACCGGGGAGCTGTTTTTT. V and J are TRBV19 and TRBJ2-2, with D perhaps matching TRBD2 (6 bases). Germline V gene data show CDR1 as LNHDA and CDR2 as SQIVND (reference sequence). The CDR3 extends over 15 amino acids. Trimming stripped 1 base from V and 4 bases from J, with 10 bases between.

The rearrangement links TRBV14 to TRBJ2-1, with unresolved D. The V and J ends lost 1 base and 4 bases respectively, with 8 bases between them. Germline CDR1 is SGHDN and CDR2 is FVKESK. This CDR3 contains 14 residues. CDR3 coding DNA: TGTGCCAGCAGCCAAGTTCATGGATACAATGAGCAGTTCTTC. Translated, it gives CASSQVHGYNEQFF. Complete variable domain (other parts from reference TRBV14 and TRBJ2-1): EAGVTQFPSHSVIEKGQTVTLRCDPISGHDNLYWYRRVMGKEIKFLLHFVKESKQDESGMPNNRFLAERTGGTYSTLKVQPAELEDSGVYFCASSQVHGYNEQFFGPGTRLTVL.

The chain recombines TRBV6-6 with TRBJ1-3; D unresolved. V lost 4 bases and J 0 bases, leaving 13 bases between the germline ends. This CDR3 has 16 residues. Germline CDR1 MNHNY, CDR2 SVGAGI (reference sequence). CDR3 DNA sequence: TGTGCCAGCAGTTTTGGGAGTACACCCTCTGGAAACACCATATATTTT. As protein: CASSFGSTPSGNTIYF.

The chain recombines TRBV10-1 with TRBJ2-7; 9 bases map to TRBD1. This CDR3 region has 13 residues. Germline assignment: CDR1 WNHNN and CDR2 SYGVQD (reference sequence). V lost 1 base and J lost 6; bases outside the gene matches: 1. CDR3 DNA: TGCGCCAGCAGTGAGTACAGGGGGCGCGAGCAGTACTTC. It yields the protein CASSEYRGREQYF.

The chain is built from TRBV7-9 and TRBJ2-1, with TRBD2 matching 12 bases. The CDR3 runs to 17 residues. V gave up 5 bases and J gave up 1 base; unmatched junction bases: 6. Germline V CDR1 and CDR2: SEHNR, FQNEAQ (reference sequence). The CDR3 DNA is TGTGCCAGCAGCGCGCGGCTAGCGGGAGGGTCCTACAATGAGCAGTTCTTC. Protein product: CASSARLAGGSYNEQFF.

This rearrangement joins TRBV7-3 to TRBJ2-1, with a weak D call TRBD2 (5 bases). V was cut by 5 bases and J by 6 bases, with 14 bases left in between. Germline loops: CDR1 SGHTA, CDR2 FQGTGA. The CDR3 has 14 residues. The CDR3 nucleotides are TGTGCCAGCAGCCTGAACCGAGGGCCCAATGAGCAGTTCTTC. Residues: CASSLNRGPNEQFF.

This clone was observed many times. The chain links TRBV2 to TRBJ1-5; 9 bases fit TRBD1. Germline V gene sequence: CDR1 SNHLY, CDR2 FYNNEI. V lost 9 bases and J lost 7; bases outside the gene matches: 10. The CDR3 consists of 14 residues. CDR3 in DNA: TGTGCCAGTGGAGGGGACAGGGAAAGGCAGCCCCAGCATTTT. This codes for CASGGDRERQPQHF.

The genes are TRBV27 and TRBJ2-5, with a possible D match to TRBD1 (5 bases). V was pared by 7 bases and J by 5 bases, with 20 bases between. Germline V gene sequence: CDR1 MNHEY, CDR2 SMNVEV (reference sequence). There are 15 residues in the CDR3. The CDR3 DNA sequence: TGTGCCAGCAATTCCGGTAGAGTTAGGGGCGAGACCCAGTACTTC. Amino acid sequence: CASNSGRVRGETQYF.